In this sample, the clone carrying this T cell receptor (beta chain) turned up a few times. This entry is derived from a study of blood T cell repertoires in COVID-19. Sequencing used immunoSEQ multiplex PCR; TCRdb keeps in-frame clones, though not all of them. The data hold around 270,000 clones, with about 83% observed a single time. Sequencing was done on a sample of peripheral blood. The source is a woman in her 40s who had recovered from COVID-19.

The CDR3: CASSLSSTQSNQPQHF. Here the CDR3 DNA reads TGTGCCAGCAGCTTATCCTCCACCCAGAGCAATCAGCCCCAGCATTTT. The gene calls are TRBV7-2 and TRBJ1-5; D gene unclear. CDR3 length equals 16 residues. Germline V lookup: CDR1 SGHTA, CDR2 FQGNSA. The V end was cut by 2 bases, the J end by 1 base, with 12 bases between.